This T cell receptor beta chain was observed in a study of blood T cell repertoires in COVID-19. The CDR3 sequence is 16 residues long. V lost 8 bases to trimming and J lost 4 bases; unmatched junction nucleotides: 12. Germline loops: CDR1 MDHEN, CDR2 SYDVKM. Here immunoSEQ multiplex PCR was the method, and the copy in TCRdb shows in-frame clones only, minus some. The sample includes 320,000 or so clones, roughly 90% of them seen just once. The sequenced sample consisted of PBMCs or T cells enriched from blood (not recorded which). The source is a woman in her twenties or thirties who had recovered from COVID-19. V usage is TRBV28 and J usage is TRBJ2-1, with 9 bases that match TRBD1. The CDR3 sequence is CASGAGQGWVYNEQFF. The CDR3 coding sequence is TGTGCCAGCGGGGCAGGACAGGGGTGGGTTTACAATGAGCAGTTCTTC. Full variable domain (outside the CDR3, taken from reference TRBV28 and TRBJ2-1): DVKVTQSSRYLVKRTGEKVFLECVQDMDHENMFWYRQDPGLGLRLIYFSYDVKMKEKGDIPEGYSVSREKKERFSLILESASTNQTSMYLCASGAGQGWVYNEQFFGPGTRLTVL.